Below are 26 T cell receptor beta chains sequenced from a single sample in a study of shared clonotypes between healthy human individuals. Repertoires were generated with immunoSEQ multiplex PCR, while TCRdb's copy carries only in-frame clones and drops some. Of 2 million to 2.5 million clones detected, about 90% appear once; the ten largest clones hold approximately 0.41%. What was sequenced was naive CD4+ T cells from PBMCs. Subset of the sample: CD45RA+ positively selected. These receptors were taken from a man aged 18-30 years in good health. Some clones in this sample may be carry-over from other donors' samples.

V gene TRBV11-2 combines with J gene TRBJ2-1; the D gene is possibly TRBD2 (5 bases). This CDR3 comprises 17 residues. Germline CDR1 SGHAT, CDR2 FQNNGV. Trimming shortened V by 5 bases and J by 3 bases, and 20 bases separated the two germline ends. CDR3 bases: TGTGCCAGCAGCCAGCGCAAGCGGACCTTGGGCTACAATGAGCAGTTCTTC. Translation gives CASSQRKRTLGYNEQFF.

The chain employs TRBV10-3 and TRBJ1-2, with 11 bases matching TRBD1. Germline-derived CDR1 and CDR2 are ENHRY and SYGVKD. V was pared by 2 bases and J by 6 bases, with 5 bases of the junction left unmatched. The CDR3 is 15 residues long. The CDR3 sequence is CAISEPGQGVDGYTF. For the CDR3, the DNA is TGTGCCATCAGTGAGCCGGGACAGGGGGTCGATGGCTACACCTTC.

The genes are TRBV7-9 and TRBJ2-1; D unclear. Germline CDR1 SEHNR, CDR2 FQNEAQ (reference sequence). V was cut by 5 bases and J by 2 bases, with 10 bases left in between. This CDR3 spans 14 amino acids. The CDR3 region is CASSPLSPYNEQFF. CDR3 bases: TGTGCCAGCAGCCCCCTTTCCCCCTACAATGAGCAGTTCTTC.

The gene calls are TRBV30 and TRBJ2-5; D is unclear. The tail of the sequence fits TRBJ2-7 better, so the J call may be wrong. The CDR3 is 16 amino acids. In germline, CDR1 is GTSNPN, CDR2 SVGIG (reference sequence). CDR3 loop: CAWSVIMWASTYEQYF. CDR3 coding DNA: TGTGCCTGGAGTGTAATCATGTGGGCCAGTACCTACGAGCAGTACTTC.

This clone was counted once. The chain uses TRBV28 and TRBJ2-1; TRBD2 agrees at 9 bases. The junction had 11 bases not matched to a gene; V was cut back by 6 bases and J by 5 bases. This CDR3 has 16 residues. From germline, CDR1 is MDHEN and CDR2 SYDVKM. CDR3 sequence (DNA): TGTGCCAGCAGGGGGACCATAGCGGGAGTGGACAATGAGCAGTTCTTC. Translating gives CASRGTIAGVDNEQFF. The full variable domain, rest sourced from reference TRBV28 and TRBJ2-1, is DVKVTQSSRYLVKRTGEKVFLECVQDMDHENMFWYRQDPGLGLRLIYFSYDVKMKEKGDIPEGYSVSREKKERFSLILESASTNQTSMYLCASRGTIAGVDNEQFFGPGTRLTVL.

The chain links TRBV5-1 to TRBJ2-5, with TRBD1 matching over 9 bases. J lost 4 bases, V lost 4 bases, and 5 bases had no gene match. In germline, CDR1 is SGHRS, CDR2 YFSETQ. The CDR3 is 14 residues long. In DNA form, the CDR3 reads TGCGCCAGCAGCATTCGGACAGGGGCAGAGACCCAGTACTTC. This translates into CASSIRTGAETQYF.

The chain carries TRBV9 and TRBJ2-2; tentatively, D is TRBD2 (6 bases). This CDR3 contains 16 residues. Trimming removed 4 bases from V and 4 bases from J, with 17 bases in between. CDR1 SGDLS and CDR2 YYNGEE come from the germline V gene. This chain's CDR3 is CASSPNRLVPTGELFF. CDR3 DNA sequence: TGTGCCAGCAGCCCAAATCGACTAGTTCCCACCGGGGAGCTGTTTTTT.

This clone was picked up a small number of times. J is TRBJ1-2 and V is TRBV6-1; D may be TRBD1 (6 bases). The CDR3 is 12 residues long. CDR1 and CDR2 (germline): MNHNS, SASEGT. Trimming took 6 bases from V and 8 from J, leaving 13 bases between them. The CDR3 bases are TGTGCCAGCAGAGTACAGGGAAGGGGCTACACCTTC. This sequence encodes CASRVQGRGYTF.

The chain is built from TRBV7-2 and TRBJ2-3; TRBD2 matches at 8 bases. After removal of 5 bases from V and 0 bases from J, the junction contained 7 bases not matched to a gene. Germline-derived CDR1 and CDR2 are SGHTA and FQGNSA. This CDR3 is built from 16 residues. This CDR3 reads CASSLASGLSTDTQYF. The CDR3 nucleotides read TGTGCCAGCAGCCTCGCTAGCGGGCTTAGCACAGATACGCAGTATTTT.

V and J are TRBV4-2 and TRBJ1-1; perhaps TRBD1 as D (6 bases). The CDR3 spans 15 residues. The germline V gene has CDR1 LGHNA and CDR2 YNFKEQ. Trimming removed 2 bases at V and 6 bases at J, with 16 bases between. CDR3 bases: TGTGCCAGCAGCCAACATGGACAGCGTCGGGCTGAAGCTTTCTTT. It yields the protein CASSQHGQRRAEAFF.

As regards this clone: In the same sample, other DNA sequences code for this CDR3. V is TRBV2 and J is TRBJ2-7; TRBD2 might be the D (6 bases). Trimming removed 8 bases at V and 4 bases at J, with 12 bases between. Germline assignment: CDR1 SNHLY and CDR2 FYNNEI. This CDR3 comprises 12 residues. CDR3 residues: CASSGRGYEQYF. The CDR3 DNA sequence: TGTGCCAGCTCGGGTCGGGGGTACGAGCAGTACTTC.

DNA of the CDR3: TGTGCCAGCAGCTCCCCGGGGGGTAGCGGGATGGTAGCGGAGACCCAGTACTTC. Its translation: CASSSPGGSGMVAETQYF. The chain is built from TRBV7-2 and TRBJ2-5; TRBD2 matches at 8 bases. Germline V gives CDR1 SGHTA, CDR2 FQGNSA. The CDR3 sequence is 18 residues long. J was trimmed by 5 bases and V by 4 bases; bases with no gene match: 18.

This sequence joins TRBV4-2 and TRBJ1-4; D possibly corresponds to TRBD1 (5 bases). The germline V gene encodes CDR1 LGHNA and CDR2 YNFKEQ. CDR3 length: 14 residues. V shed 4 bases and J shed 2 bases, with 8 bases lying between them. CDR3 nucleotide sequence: TGTGCCAGCAGCCGGTCAGGGACTAATGAAAAACTGTTTTTT. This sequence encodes CASSRSGTNEKLFF.

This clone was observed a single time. CDR3 loop: CASSYSGATETQYF. The DNA of the CDR3 is TGTGCCAGCAGTTACTCTGGGGCTACGGAGACCCAGTACTTC. The chain combines TRBV6-5 with TRBJ2-5; D is perhaps TRBD1 (5 bases). The ends were cut back, 0 bases at V and 5 bases at J, with 10 bases in the middle. The germline gives CDR1 MNHEY, CDR2 SVGAGI. This CDR3 has 14 amino acids.

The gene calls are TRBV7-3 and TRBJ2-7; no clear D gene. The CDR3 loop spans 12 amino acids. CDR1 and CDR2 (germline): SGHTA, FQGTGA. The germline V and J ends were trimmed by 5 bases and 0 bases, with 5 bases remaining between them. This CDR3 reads CASSPSSYEQYF. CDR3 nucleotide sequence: TGTGCCAGCAGCCCCAGCTCCTACGAGCAGTACTTC.

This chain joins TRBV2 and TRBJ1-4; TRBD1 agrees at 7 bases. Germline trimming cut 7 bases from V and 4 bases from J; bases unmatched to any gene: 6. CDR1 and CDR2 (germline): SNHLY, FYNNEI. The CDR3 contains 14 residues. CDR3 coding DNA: TGTGCCAGCATTTCAGGGGGAAGTAATGAAAAACTGTTTTTT. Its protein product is CASISGGSNEKLFF.

CDR3 DNA: TGTGCCAGCAGCTTTAGGGGGCTGAACACTGAAGCTTTCTTT. It is translated as CASSFRGLNTEAFF. V and J are TRBV5-5 and TRBJ1-1; 7 bases line up with TRBD1. J gave up 0 bases and V 2 bases, and 1 base lay outside the gene matches. The V gene's germline CDR1 is SGHKS and CDR2 YYEKEE (reference sequence). This CDR3 has 14 residues.

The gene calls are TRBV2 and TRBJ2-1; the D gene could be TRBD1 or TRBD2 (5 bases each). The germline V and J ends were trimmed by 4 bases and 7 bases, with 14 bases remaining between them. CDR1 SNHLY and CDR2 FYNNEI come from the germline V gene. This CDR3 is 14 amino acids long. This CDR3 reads CASSVGGGGNEQFF. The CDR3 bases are TGTGCCAGCAGTGTGGGCGGTGGGGGTAATGAGCAGTTCTTC.

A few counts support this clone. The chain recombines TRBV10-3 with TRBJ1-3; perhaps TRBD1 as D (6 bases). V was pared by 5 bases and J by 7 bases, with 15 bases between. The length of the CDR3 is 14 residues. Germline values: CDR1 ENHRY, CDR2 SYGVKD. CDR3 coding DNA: TGTGCCATCAGTCCAGGGGCTGCGCGGAACACCATATATTTT. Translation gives CAISPGAARNTIYF.

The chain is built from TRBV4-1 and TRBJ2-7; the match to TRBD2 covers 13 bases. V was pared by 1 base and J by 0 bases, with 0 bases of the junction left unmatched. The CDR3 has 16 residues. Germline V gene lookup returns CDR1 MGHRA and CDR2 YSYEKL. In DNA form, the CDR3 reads TGCGCCAGCAGCCAAGGACTAGCGGGAGGCTCCTACGAGCAGTACTTC. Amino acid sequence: CASSQGLAGGSYEQYF.

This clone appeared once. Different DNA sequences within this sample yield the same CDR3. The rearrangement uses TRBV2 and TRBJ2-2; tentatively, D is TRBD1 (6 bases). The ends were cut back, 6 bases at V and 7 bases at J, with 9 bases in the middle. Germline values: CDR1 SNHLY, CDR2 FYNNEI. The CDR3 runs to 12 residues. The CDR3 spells CASRADSGELFF. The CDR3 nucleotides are TGTGCCAGCAGGGCGGACAGCGGGGAGCTGTTTTTT.

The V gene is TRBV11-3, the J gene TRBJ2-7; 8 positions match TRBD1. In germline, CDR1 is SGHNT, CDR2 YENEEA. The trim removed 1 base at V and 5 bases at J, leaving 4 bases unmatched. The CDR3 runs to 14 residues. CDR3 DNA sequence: TGTGCCAGCAGCTTAGGGCAGGGGGCCGACGAGCAGTACTTC. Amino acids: CASSLGQGADEQYF.

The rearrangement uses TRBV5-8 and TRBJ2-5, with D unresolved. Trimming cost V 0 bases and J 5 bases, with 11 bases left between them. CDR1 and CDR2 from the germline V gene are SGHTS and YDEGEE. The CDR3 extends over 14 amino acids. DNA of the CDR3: TGTGCCAGCAGCTTGGACGCCTCCAGGGAGACCCAGTACTTC. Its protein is CASSLDASRETQYF.

CDR3 loop: CASSLATGGEPEQYF. CDR3 in DNA: TGTGCCAGCTCACTCGCGACAGGGGGCGAGCCCGAGCAGTACTTC. The chain combines TRBV18 with TRBJ2-7; 10 bases match TRBD1. This CDR3 has 15 amino acids. The germline CDR1 and CDR2 sequences are KGHSH and LQKENI. The junction had 9 bases not matched to a gene; V was cut back by 4 bases and J by 6 bases.

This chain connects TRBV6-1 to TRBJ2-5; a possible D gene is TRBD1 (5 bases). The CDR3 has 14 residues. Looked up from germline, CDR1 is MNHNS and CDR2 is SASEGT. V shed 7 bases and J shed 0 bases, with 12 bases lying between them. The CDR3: CASMYSRDQETQYF. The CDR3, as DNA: TGTGCCAGCATGTACTCCAGGGACCAAGAGACCCAGTACTTC.

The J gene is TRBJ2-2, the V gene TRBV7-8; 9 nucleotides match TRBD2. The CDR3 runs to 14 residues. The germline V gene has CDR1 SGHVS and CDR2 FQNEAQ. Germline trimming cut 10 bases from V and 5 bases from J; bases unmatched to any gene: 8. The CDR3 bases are TGTGCCACGTCTGGGGCGGGAGGGACCGGGGAGCTGTTTTTT. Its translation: CATSGAGGTGELFF.